Following are 23 T cell receptor beta chains from one sample sequenced in a study of glioma-infiltrating T cells. TCR alpha and beta CDR3 regions were amplified from RNA using iRepertoire nested multiplex PCR. From the multiplex PCR reads, TCRdb called clonotypes with MiXCR, one entry per CDR3 protein. The sample includes about 10,000 distinct CDR3 sequences, about three fifths of them seen just once. Input material: glioma tissue, nonneoplastic brain tissue, or PBMCs (not recorded which). These TCRs come from a human donor with low-grade glioma or glioblastoma, undergoing nonglioma brain surgery, or in good health (not recorded which).

Concerning this clonotype itself: The junction and the germline gene differ at one end; a read error may be behind it. V is TRBV6-2 or TRBV6-3 and J is TRBJ2-5; D is possibly TRBD2 (5 bases). Germline values: CDR1 MNHEY, CDR2 SVGEGT. This CDR3 has 15 residues. The CDR3 DNA reads as TGTGTCAGCAGTTGGGGAGCGAGAGTAGAAGAGACCCAGTACTTC. Translated: CVSSWGARVEETQYF.

With regard to this clonotype: Sequence at one end of the junction differs from germline and may be a read error. The chain employs TRBV6-2 or TRBV6-3 and TRBJ1-5, with D hard to call. Germline V CDR1 and CDR2: MNHEY, SVGEGT. The CDR3 spans 14 residues. CDR3 region: CASSYSTINHPHHF. The CDR3 coding sequence is TGTGCCAGCAGTTACTCTACTATTAATCATCCCCATCATTTT.

By sample share, this clonotype is medium-sized. The rearrangement uses TRBV4-1 and TRBJ2-2, with 9 bases fitting TRBD2. Trimming took 2 bases from V and 7 from J; bases not matched to a gene: 8. CDR1 is MGHRA and CDR2 is YSYEKL in the germline V gene. The CDR3 is made up of 16 amino acids. This CDR3 reads CASSQFSGSSYGELFF. The CDR3 nucleotides read TGCGCCAGCAGCCAATTTAGCGGGAGCTCTTACGGGGAGCTGTTTTTT.

Many counts were recorded for this clonotype. At one end the junction does not follow the germline gene, possibly because of a read error. V is TRBV3-1 and J is TRBJ2-2; the D gene is possibly TRBD1 (6 bases). CDR3 length equals 15 residues. Germline values: CDR1 LGHDT, CDR2 YNNKEL (reference sequence). The CDR3 spells CAISEKGDHTGELFF. As DNA, the CDR3 is TGTGCCATCAGCGAAAAGGGGGACCACACCGGGGAGCTGTTTTTT.

This clonotype was detected once. The chain carries TRBV27 and TRBJ2-1; D is unclear. Germline V lookup: CDR1 MNHEY, CDR2 SMNVEV (reference sequence). The CDR3 is 15 residues long. Trimming stripped 1 base from V and 0 bases from J, with 7 bases between. The CDR3 DNA follows: TGTGCCAGCAGTTTATACTTTAGCTCCTACAATGAGCAGTTCTTC. Its protein is CASSLYFSSYNEQFF.

On this clonotype itself: Germline and junction disagree at one end, which may indicate a read error. This CDR3 is CASRARVYNQPQHF. CDR3 in DNA: TGTGCTAGCAGAGCCAGGGTGTACAATCAGCCCCAGCATTTT. V usage is TRBV3-1 and J usage is TRBJ1-5, with a weak D call TRBD1 (5 bases). The CDR3 is 14 residues long. Germline V gene data show CDR1 as LGHDT and CDR2 as YNNKEL (reference sequence).

Regarding this clonotype: The junction departs from the called germline gene at one end, perhaps through a read error. This chain uses TRBV14 with TRBJ1-1; D is perhaps TRBD1 (6 bases). Germline CDR1 is SGHDN and CDR2 is FVKESK. This CDR3 is built from 13 residues. Here the CDR3 reads CARSKTQGTEALF. As DNA, the CDR3 is TGTGCCAGAAGCAAAACACAGGGCACTGAAGCTTTATTT.

The sample holds one count of this clonotype. The genes are TRBV28 and TRBJ1-1; unclear D gene. The CDR3 has 14 amino acids. Looked up from germline, CDR1 is MDHEN and CDR2 is SYDVKM. V gave up 5 bases and J gave up 4 bases, with 14 bases separating them. The chain's CDR3 is CASSTHIGCTEAFF. The CDR3 DNA reads as TGTGCCAGCAGTACACACATCGGGTGCACTGAAGCTTTCTTT.

To note about this clonotype: At one boundary the junction diverges from the germline segment, which might be a read error. The chain links TRBV3-1 to TRBJ2-7, with 7 positions matching TRBD2. This CDR3 region has 16 residues. The germline CDR1 and CDR2 sequences are LGHDT and YNNKEL (reference sequence). In nucleotides, the CDR3 is TGTGCCAGCAGCCACGTGGGGGGGGGAGTTTCGTTCGAGGAGTACTTC. Its translation: CASSHVGGGVSFEEYF.

This clonotype occurred once. V and J are TRBV28 and TRBJ2-7; D remains ambiguous. The germline V gene encodes CDR1 MDHEN and CDR2 SYDVKM. The CDR3 totals 15 residues. The CDR3 nucleotides read TGTACAAGCAGTTTATGGCACCCGAGCTCCTACGAGCAGTACTTC. Translated: CTSSLWHPSSYEQYF.

By share, this clonotype counts as medium-sized (0.01 to 0.1%). The rearrangement links TRBV20-1 to TRBJ2-5; D not certain. Germline V gives CDR1 DFQATT, CDR2 SNEGSKA (reference sequence). Trimming cost V 3 bases and J 5 bases, with 7 bases left between them. This CDR3 is built from 11 residues. DNA for the CDR3: TGCAGTGCTAGCACCCGGGAGACCCAGTACTTC. Encoded protein: CSASTRETQYF.

Comment on this clonotype: Given the absence of the conserved phenylalanine or tryptophan at the CDR3 end, a read error is likely. V gene TRBV2 combines with J gene TRBJ1-2; D not resolved. This CDR3 contains 13 residues. Germline-derived CDR1 and CDR2 are SNHLY and FYNNEI. DNA of the CDR3: TGTGTCAGCAGTATGGGCTACAACTATGGCTACACCCTC. Amino acids: CVSSMGYNYGYTL.

Points on this clonotype: A junction boundary mismatches the germline segment, possibly from a read error. J is TRBJ1-1 and V is TRBV9; 7 bases fit TRBD1. The germline V gene has CDR1 SGDLS and CDR2 YYNGEE. The CDR3 is 15 amino acids. Written as DNA, the CDR3 is TGTGCCAGCAACACTACTACAGGGGTCGTCACTGAAGATTTCTTT. It specifies CASNTTTGVVTEDFF.

The genes are TRBV30 and TRBJ1-2, with 8 bases fitting TRBD1. The CDR3 covers 12 residues. Germline V gene lookup returns CDR1 GTSNPN and CDR2 SVGIG (reference sequence). Trimming cost V 4 bases and J 8 bases; bases outside gene matches: 6. CDR3 DNA sequence: TGTGCCTGGACAGGGGGCCGGGTGGGCTACACCTTC. This sequence encodes CAWTGGRVGYTF.

By share of the sample, this clonotype is large (0.1 to 1%). This chain links TRBV28 with TRBJ1-5; D unresolved. CDR3 length: 13 residues. Germline values: CDR1 MDHEN, CDR2 SYDVKM. Trimming stripped 11 bases from V and 2 bases from J, with 13 bases between. CDR3: CAGQYRGNQPQHF. The CDR3 DNA sequence: TGTGCCGGCCAATACCGAGGCAATCAGCCCCAGCATTTT.

Details on this clonotype: The junction does not match germline at one end; this may be a read error. V and J are TRBV28 and TRBJ1-1; TRBD1 aligns across 10 bases. CDR1 is MDHEN, CDR2 SYDVKM, per germline. This CDR3 contains 14 residues. Here the CDR3 reads CAGMKGQGNNEALF. The CDR3 region has the DNA TGTGCCGGCATGAAGGGACAGGGGAACAATGAAGCTTTATTT.

Here the CDR3 reads CASSQVGGRDYEQFF. For the CDR3, the DNA is TGTGCCAGCAGCCAAGTAGGCGGGAGAGACTATGAGCAGTTCTTC. The V gene is TRBV3-1, the J gene TRBJ2-1; 7 bases map to TRBD2. CDR1 LGHDT and CDR2 YNNKEL come from the germline V gene (reference sequence). The CDR3 is 15 residues long. V lost 1 base, J lost 8 bases, and 8 bases stayed unmatched.

About this clonotype: The junction departs from germline at one end; a sequencing error may be responsible. The chain employs TRBV28 and TRBJ2-6; D call uncertain. Germline V gene data show CDR1 as MDHEN and CDR2 as SYDVKM. The CDR3 contains 13 residues. The CDR3 nucleotides read TGTGCCAGCGGGTCTCGTGGGTCCAACGTCCTGACTTTC. It encodes CASGSRGSNVLTF.

Points on this clonotype: The conserved final phenylalanine or tryptophan is absent from the CDR3, which likely points to a read error. V gene TRBV20-1 combines with J gene TRBJ2-3; the D gene is possibly TRBD1 (5 bases). CDR1 is DFQATT, CDR2 SNEGSKA, per germline (reference sequence). This CDR3 region has 13 residues. The V end was cut by 0 bases, the J end by 5 bases, with 9 bases between. The CDR3 here is CSARDPQGDTQYL. As DNA, the CDR3 is TGCAGTGCTAGAGATCCTCAGGGAGATACGCAGTATTTA.

This clonotype was seen a single time. The chain carries TRBV20-1 and TRBJ2-7; 9 positions agree with TRBD2. This CDR3 comprises 16 residues. V lost 6 bases to trimming and J lost 0 bases; unmatched junction nucleotides: 12. Germline V gene lookup returns CDR1 DFQATT and CDR2 SNEGSKA (reference sequence). The CDR3 DNA reads TGCAGTGCCCATGGACTAGCGTTGACGAGCTCCTACGAGCAGTACTTC. It is translated as CSAHGLALTSSYEQYF.

Many counts were recorded for this clonotype. A much bigger clone sits one base away, suggesting this may be a read error. The V call is TRBV28, the J call TRBJ2-1; no firm D call. The CDR3 contains 12 residues. Per the germline V gene, CDR1 is MDHEN and CDR2 is SYDVKM. CDR3 protein: CASSLRYNDQFF. The DNA of the CDR3 is TGTGCCAGCAGTTTACGGTACAATGACCAGTTCTTC. The full variable domain, with the rest looked up from reference TRBV28 and TRBJ2-1, is DVKVTQSSRYLVKRTGEKVFLECVQDMDHENMFWYRQDPGLGLRLIYFSYDVKMKEKGDIPEGYSVSREKKERFSLILESASTNQTSMYLCASSLRYNDQFFGPGTRLTVL.

A note on this clonotype: The germline gene is not matched at one end of the junction; a read error may be the cause. The V and J genes are TRBV5-1 and TRBJ2-3, with D perhaps TRBD1 (5 bases). CDR1 is SGHRS and CDR2 is YFSETQ in the germline V gene. The CDR3 covers 14 residues. The CDR3 nucleotides read TGCGCCAGCAGCTTGGGGACACACACAGATAAGCAGTATTTT. Its translation: CASSLGTHTDKQYF.

This clonotype was observed many times. A read error may account for a junction end that differs from germline. This sequence joins TRBV12-3 or TRBV12-4 and TRBJ2-1; 8 bases fit TRBD1. The CDR3 sequence is 17 residues long. The CDR3 nucleotides are TGTGCCAGCAGTATAGCCGGACAGGGATGGTCCTACAATGAGCAGTTCTTC. Amino acid sequence: CASSIAGQGWSYNEQFF.